This TCR beta chain emerged from a study of response to subunit inactivated influenza vaccine. Overall study findings and caveats: Seasonal influenza vaccination, on each occasion, was suggested by the authors to recruit few new T cells.

TCRdb analysed the RT-PCR reads with MiXCR anew, one entry per CDR3 protein. This sample has hundreds of thousands of distinct CDR3 sequences, with 9% to 15% found just once. Germline assignment: CDR1 MNHEY and CDR2 SVGEGT. The length of the CDR3 is 14 residues. V was cut by 6 bases and J by 5 bases, with 14 bases left in between. This clonotype was seen many times. What it binds is unknown. The sequence was obtained from a man aged 50-59 years who received an inactivated influenza vaccine. This rearrangement joins TRBV6-2 or TRBV6-3 to TRBJ1-5; unclear D gene. Sample: non-naive T cells sorted from PBMCs, taken around 15 days before vaccination. CDR3 DNA: TGTGCCAGCAGGTATCGTACCTATGATCAGCCCCAGCATTTT. Protein sequence: CASRYRTYDQPQHF.